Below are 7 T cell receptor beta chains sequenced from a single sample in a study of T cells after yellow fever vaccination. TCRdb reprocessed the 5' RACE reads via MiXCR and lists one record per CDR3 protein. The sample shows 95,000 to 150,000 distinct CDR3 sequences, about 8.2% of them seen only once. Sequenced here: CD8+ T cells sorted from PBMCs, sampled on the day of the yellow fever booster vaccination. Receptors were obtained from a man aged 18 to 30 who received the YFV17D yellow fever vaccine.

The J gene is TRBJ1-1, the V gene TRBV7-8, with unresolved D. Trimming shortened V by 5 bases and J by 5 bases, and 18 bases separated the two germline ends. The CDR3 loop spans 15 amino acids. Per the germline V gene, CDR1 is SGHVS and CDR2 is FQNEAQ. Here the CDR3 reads CASSPTSILGTEAFF. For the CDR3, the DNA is TGTGCCAGCAGCCCCACGAGCATCCTCGGGACTGAAGCTTTCTTT.

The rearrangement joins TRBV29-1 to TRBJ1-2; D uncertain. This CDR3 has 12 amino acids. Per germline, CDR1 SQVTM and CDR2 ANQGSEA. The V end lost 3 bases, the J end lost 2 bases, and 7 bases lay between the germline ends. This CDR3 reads CSVEMGNYGYTF. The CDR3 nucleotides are TGCAGCGTTGAGATGGGGAACTATGGCTACACCTTC.

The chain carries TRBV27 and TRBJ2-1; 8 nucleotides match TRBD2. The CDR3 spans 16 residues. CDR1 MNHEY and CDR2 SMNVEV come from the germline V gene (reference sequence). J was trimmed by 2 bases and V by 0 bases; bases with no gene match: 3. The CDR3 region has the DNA TGTGCCAGCAGTTTATCAGCGGGGGCGACCTACAATGAGCAGTTCTTC. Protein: CASSLSAGATYNEQFF.

For the CDR3, the DNA is TGTGCCAGCAGTTTACAGGACAGGGGGACGTATGGCTACACCTTC. It yields the protein CASSLQDRGTYGYTF. The chain is built from TRBV28 and TRBJ1-2, with 10 bases matching TRBD1. Losses at the gene ends were 2 bases for V and 5 bases for J; bases not matched to a gene: 5. Germline lookup yields CDR1 MDHEN and CDR2 SYDVKM. The CDR3 runs 15 residues.

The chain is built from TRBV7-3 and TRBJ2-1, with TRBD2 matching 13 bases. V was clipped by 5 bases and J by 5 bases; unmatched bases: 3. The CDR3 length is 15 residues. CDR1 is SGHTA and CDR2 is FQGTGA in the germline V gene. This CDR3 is CASSPGLAGDNEQFF. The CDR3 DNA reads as TGTGCCAGCAGCCCCGGACTAGCGGGGGACAATGAGCAGTTCTTC.

DNA of the CDR3: TGTGCCAGCAGCTTCGGGGCTCACCTTACGACGGCCCCGAACACCGGGGAGCTGTTTTTT. Protein: CASSFGAHLTTAPNTGELFF. The V call is TRBV7-3, the J call TRBJ2-2; the D gene could be TRBD1 or TRBD2 (5 bases each). V lost 3 bases and J lost 0, with 23 bases in between. This CDR3 spans 20 amino acids. Germline CDR1 SGHTA, CDR2 FQGTGA.

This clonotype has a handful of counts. The CDR3 sequence is CASSQDDPYTQYF. The CDR3 DNA is TGTGCCAGCAGCCAAGATGACCCTTATACGCAGTATTTT. The chain is built from TRBV14 and TRBJ2-3; D remains unclear. Germline lookup yields CDR1 SGHDN and CDR2 FVKESK. The ends were cut back, 0 bases at V and 7 bases at J, with 8 bases in the middle. The CDR3 covers 13 residues.